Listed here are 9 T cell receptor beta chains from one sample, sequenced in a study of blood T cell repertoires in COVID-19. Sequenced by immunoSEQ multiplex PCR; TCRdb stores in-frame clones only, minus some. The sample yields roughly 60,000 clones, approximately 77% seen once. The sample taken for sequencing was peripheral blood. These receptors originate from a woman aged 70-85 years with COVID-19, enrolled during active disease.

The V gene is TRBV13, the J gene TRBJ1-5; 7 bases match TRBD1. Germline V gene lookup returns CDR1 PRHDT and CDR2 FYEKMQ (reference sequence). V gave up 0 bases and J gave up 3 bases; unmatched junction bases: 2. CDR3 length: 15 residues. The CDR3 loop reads CASSLGQGHNQPQHF. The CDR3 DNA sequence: TGTGCCAGCAGCTTAGGACAGGGGCACAATCAGCCCCAGCATTTT.

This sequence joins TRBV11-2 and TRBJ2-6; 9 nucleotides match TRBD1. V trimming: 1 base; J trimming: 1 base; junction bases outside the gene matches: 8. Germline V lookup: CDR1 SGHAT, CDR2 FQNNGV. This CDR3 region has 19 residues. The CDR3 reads CASSLAGVGQGSGANVLTF. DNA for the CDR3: TGTGCCAGCAGCTTAGCCGGGGTGGGACAGGGATCTGGGGCCAACGTCCTGACTTTC.

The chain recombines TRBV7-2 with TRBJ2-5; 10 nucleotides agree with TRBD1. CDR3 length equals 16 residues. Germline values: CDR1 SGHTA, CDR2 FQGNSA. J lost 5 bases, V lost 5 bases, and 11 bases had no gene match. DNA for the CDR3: TGTGCCAGCAGCCCGAACCGACAGGGGGCCGTGGAGACCCAGTACTTC. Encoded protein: CASSPNRQGAVETQYF. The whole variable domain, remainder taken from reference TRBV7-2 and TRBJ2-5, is GAGVSQSPSNKVTEKGKDVELRCDPISGHTALYWYRQSLGQGLEFLIYFQGNSAPDKSGLPSDRFSAERTGGSVSTLTIQRTQQEDSAVYLCASSPNRQGAVETQYFGPGTRLLVL.

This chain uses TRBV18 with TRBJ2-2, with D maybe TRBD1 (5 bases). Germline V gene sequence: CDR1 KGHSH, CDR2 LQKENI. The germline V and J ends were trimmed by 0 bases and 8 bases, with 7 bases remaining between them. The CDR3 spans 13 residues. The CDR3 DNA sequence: TGTGCCAGCTCACCACCGGACATAGGGGAGCTGTTTTTT. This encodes CASSPPDIGELFF.

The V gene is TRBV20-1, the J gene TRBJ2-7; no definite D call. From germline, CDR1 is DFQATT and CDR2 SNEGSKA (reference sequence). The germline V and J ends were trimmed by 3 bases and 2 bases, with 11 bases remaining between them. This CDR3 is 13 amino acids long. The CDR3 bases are TGCAGTGCTAGTCCGGCAGGTACCTACGAGCAGTACTTC. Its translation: CSASPAGTYEQYF.

The CDR3 spells CASSSDRGRSGELFF. CDR3 sequence (DNA): TGCGCCAGCAGCTCCGACAGGGGCCGGTCCGGGGAGCTGTTTTTT. The chain recombines TRBV5-1 with TRBJ2-2; 8 nucleotides align to TRBD1. Germline V CDR1 and CDR2: SGHRS, YFSETQ. CDR3 length: 15 residues. The V and J ends lost 3 bases and 6 bases, in that order; junction bases with no gene match: 7.

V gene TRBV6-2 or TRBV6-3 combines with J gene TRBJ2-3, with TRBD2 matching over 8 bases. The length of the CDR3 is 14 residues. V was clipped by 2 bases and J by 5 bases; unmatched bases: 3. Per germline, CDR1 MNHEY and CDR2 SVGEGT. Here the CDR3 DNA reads TGTGCCAGCAGTTACGCCGGGGGGGGAGATACGCAGTATTTT. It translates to CASSYAGGGDTQYF.

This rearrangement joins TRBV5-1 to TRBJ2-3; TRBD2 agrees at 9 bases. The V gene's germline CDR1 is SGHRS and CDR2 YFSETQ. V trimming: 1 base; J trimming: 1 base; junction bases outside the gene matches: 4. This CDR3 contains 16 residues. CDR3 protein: CASSLPAGGGTDTQYF. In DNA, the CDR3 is TGCGCCAGCAGCTTGCCGGCGGGGGGGGGCACAGATACGCAGTATTTT.

For the CDR3, the DNA is TGTGCCAGCAGTGATCACAATGGACAGGGAAATGAAAAACTGTTTTTT. Its protein is CASSDHNGQGNEKLFF. The chain uses TRBV6-1 and TRBJ1-4; TRBD1 agrees at 8 bases. This CDR3 is built from 16 residues. Unmatched junction bases numbered 8, after V lost 3 bases and J lost 5 bases. Germline assignment: CDR1 MNHNS and CDR2 SASEGT.